Shown below are 28 T cell receptor beta chains from a single sample sequenced in a study of cytomegalovirus exposure and HLA in healthy donors. The PCR ran on 60 Vbeta and 13 Jbeta primers. Assay used: immunoSEQ multiplex PCR; TCRdb lists only in-frame clones, some missing. The sample has 110,000 or so clones, 70% to 80% seen once; the top ten hold 5.4%. Sequenced sample: PBMCs. Source of these receptors: a woman in her thirties in good health and CMV-seropositive.

The chain employs TRBV5-6 and TRBJ2-4, with 13 bases fitting TRBD2. Germline V lookup: CDR1 SGHDT, CDR2 YYEEEE. Losses at the gene ends were 3 bases for V and 1 base for J; bases not matched to a gene: 4. This CDR3 has 17 amino acids. This chain's CDR3 is CASSSGGLAGAKNIQYF. In nucleotides, the CDR3 is TGTGCCAGCAGCTCGGGGGGACTAGCGGGGGCCAAAAACATTCAGTACTTC.

This clone was counted a few times. V gene TRBV10-3 combines with J gene TRBJ1-1; D gene uncertain. The CDR3 runs to 14 residues. Germline V lookup: CDR1 ENHRY, CDR2 SYGVKD. V dropped 7 bases and J dropped 1 base, with 13 bases sitting between them. CDR3 sequence (DNA): TGTGCCATCACTAAGCGAGTAGGGAACACTGAAGCTTTCTTT. Protein sequence: CAITKRVGNTEAFF.

This clone was seen a single time. The J gene is TRBJ2-1, the V gene TRBV7-3; weak D call: TRBD2 (5 bases). Germline CDR1 SGHTA, CDR2 FQGTGA. V was clipped by 2 bases and J by 5 bases, with 13 bases between them. This CDR3 comprises 15 residues. The CDR3 DNA reads TGTGCCAGCAGCTTACTCGAGGGAAGTAACAATGAGCAGTTCTTC. The encoded protein is CASSLLEGSNNEQFF.

The rearrangement uses TRBV13 and TRBJ1-2; D not certain. Germline loops: CDR1 PRHDT, CDR2 FYEKMQ (reference sequence). Trimming cost V 8 bases and J 6 bases, with 19 bases left between them. CDR3 size: 14 residues. CDR3 protein: CASGSPPRVDGYTF. The CDR3 DNA sequence: TGTGCCAGCGGCTCCCCCCCGAGGGTGGATGGCTACACCTTC.

CDR3 sequence (DNA): TGTGCCAGTAGTATACAAAAGGACAGGACCTACACCTTC. Its protein product is CASSIQKDRTYTF. The chain carries TRBV19 and TRBJ1-2; 7 bases match TRBD1. The CDR3 is made up of 13 amino acids. V lost 2 bases, J lost 10 bases, and 7 bases stayed unmatched. Germline CDR1 is LNHDA and CDR2 is SQIVND (reference sequence).

The chain joins TRBV5-4 to TRBJ2-6; no clear D. Trimming stripped 0 bases from V and 0 bases from J, with 4 bases between. Germline-derived CDR1 and CDR2 are SGHNT and YYREEE (reference sequence). The CDR3 covers 15 residues. CDR3 sequence: CASSLDSSGANVLTF. As DNA, the CDR3 is TGTGCCAGCAGCTTGGACAGCTCTGGGGCCAACGTCCTGACTTTC. The full variable domain, its missing parts supplied by reference TRBV5-4 and TRBJ2-6, is ETGVTQSPTHLIKTRGQQVTLRCSSQSGHNTVSWYQQALGQGPQFIFQYYREEENGRGNFPPRFSGLQFPNYSSELNVNALELDDSALYLCASSLDSSGANVLTFGAGSRLTVL.

Notes on this clone: The junction departs from germline at one end; a sequencing error may be responsible. V usage is TRBV7-9 and J usage is TRBJ2-2, with 9 bases lining up with TRBD1. The germline V gene has CDR1 SEHNR and CDR2 FQNEAQ (reference sequence). There are 19 residues in the CDR3. The CDR3 reads CSSSSSLAGQGKYTGELFF. In DNA form, the CDR3 reads TGTTCCAGCAGCTCATCACTAGCTGGACAGGGGAAATACACCGGGGAGCTGTTTTTT.

Regarding this clone: Other DNA sequences in this specimen translate into the identical CDR3. CDR3 nucleotides: TGTGCCAGCAGCCCCCGCGCAGGGGTTGGTGGCTACACCTTC. Its protein product is CASSPRAGVGGYTF. The rearrangement joins TRBV6-5 to TRBJ1-2, with D tentatively TRBD1 (6 bases). Germline CDR1 is MNHEY and CDR2 is SVGAGI. The V end was cut by 6 bases, the J end by 7 bases, with 18 bases between. The CDR3 length is 14 residues.

The chain employs TRBV7-9 and TRBJ2-5, with 11 bases aligning to TRBD2. Trimming took 1 base from V and 3 from J; bases not matched to a gene: 7. This CDR3 has 17 residues. Germline V lookup: CDR1 SEHNR, CDR2 FQNEAQ (reference sequence). DNA for the CDR3: TGTGCCAGCAGCTTAGTCCCGACTAGCGGGGCTAAAGAGACCCAGTACTTC. Its protein is CASSLVPTSGAKETQYF.

The genes are TRBV6-5 and TRBJ2-5; 8 bases are a match to TRBD1. In germline, CDR1 is MNHEY, CDR2 SVGAGI. This CDR3 is 15 amino acids long. J gave up 5 bases and V 0 bases, and 5 bases lay outside the gene matches. As DNA, the CDR3 is TGTGCCAGCAGTTACTCGCAGGGGGCTTGGGAGACCCAGTACTTC. It translates to CASSYSQGAWETQYF.

This clone was observed a handful of times. The genes are TRBV15 and TRBJ2-1; TRBD2 matches at 8 bases. V gave up 0 bases and J gave up 7 bases; unmatched junction bases: 8. The CDR3 contains 16 residues. Germline CDR1 is LNHNV and CDR2 is YYDKDF (reference sequence). The CDR3 region has the DNA TGTGCCACCAGCAGAGATAGGGGGGTAGCGGGAAATGAGCAGTTCTTC. It is translated as CATSRDRGVAGNEQFF.

This chain connects TRBV6-6 to TRBJ2-7, with TRBD2 identical over 8 bases. The CDR3 is 14 residues long. Trimming cost V 5 bases and J 3 bases; bases outside gene matches: 6. Germline CDR1 reads MNHNY; CDR2 reads SVGAGI (reference sequence). CDR3: CASSKRTSYYEQYF. The CDR3 DNA reads TGTGCCAGCAGTAAAAGGACTAGCTACTACGAGCAGTACTTC.

J is TRBJ2-7 and V is TRBV30; possible D gene TRBD1, 6 bases. CDR1 is GTSNPN, CDR2 SVGIG, per germline (reference sequence). The CDR3 is made up of 13 amino acids. V was shortened by 2 bases and J by 4 bases, with 12 bases between the two germline ends. The CDR3 bases are TGTGCCTGGAGTCTCGACAGGACTTACGAGCAGTACTTC. This translates into CAWSLDRTYEQYF.

This chain links TRBV7-2 with TRBJ2-5; 14 bases are a match to TRBD2. V lost 4 bases to trimming and J lost 5 bases; unmatched junction nucleotides: 6. The CDR3 length is 16 residues. Germline CDR1 and CDR2: SGHTA and FQGNSA. The CDR3 sequence is CASSSRTSGGRETQYF. The CDR3 coding sequence is TGTGCCAGCAGCTCCCGGACTAGCGGGGGGCGGGAGACCCAGTACTTC.

In nucleotides, the CDR3 is TGTGCCATCAGTGAATTAACTTTAAATGAAAAACTGTTTTTT. Its translation is CAISELTLNEKLFF. The chain recombines TRBV10-3 with TRBJ1-4; D is ambiguous. This CDR3 has 14 residues. CDR1 and CDR2 from the germline V gene are ENHRY and SYGVKD. The ends were cut back, 3 bases at V and 5 bases at J, with 10 bases in the middle.

V is TRBV6-1 and J is TRBJ2-5; D remains ambiguous. The end of the DNA is better explained by TRBJ2-7, so the J call may be wrong. The length of the CDR3 is 17 residues. Germline CDR1 is MNHNS and CDR2 is SASEGT. CDR3 in DNA: TGTGCCAGCAGTGAAGATAGTATGGGCAGGTTGCTAAACGAGCAGTACTTC. This sequence encodes CASSEDSMGRLLNEQYF.

The chain carries TRBV30 and TRBJ1-4; the D gene is possibly TRBD1 (6 bases). V was clipped by 3 bases and J by 1 base, with 12 bases between them. The CDR3 loop spans 15 amino acids. The germline V gene has CDR1 GTSNPN and CDR2 SVGIG (reference sequence). CDR3 protein: CAWSAQGRTNEKLFF. The CDR3, as DNA: TGTGCCTGGAGCGCTCAGGGGAGAACTAATGAAAAACTGTTTTTT. Filled out from reference TRBV30 and TRBJ1-4, the complete variable domain reads SQTIHQWPATLVQPVGSPLSLECTVEGTSNPNLYWYRQAAGRGLQLLFYSVGIGQISSEVPQNLSASRPQDRQFILSSKKLLLSDSGFYLCAWSAQGRTNEKLFFGSGTQLSVL.

This clone was seen only once. CDR3 residues: CASSGTPSYNEQFF. CDR3 DNA: TGTGCCAGCAGCGGGACTCCCTCCTACAATGAGCAGTTCTTC. The rearrangement uses TRBV4-2 and TRBJ2-1; possibly TRBD2 for D (6 bases). Germline assignment: CDR1 LGHNA and CDR2 YNFKEQ. Trimming took 5 bases from V and 0 from J, leaving 8 bases between them. The CDR3 totals 14 residues.

The rearrangement links TRBV6-5 to TRBJ1-4; 10 nucleotides align to TRBD1. The CDR3 totals 15 residues. V lost 0 bases to trimming and J lost 5 bases; unmatched junction nucleotides: 0. Germline V gives CDR1 MNHEY, CDR2 SVGAGI. This chain's CDR3 is CASSYSDRGNEKLFF. The DNA of the CDR3 is TGTGCCAGCAGTTACTCGGACAGGGGGAATGAAAAACTGTTTTTT.

The chain joins TRBV5-1 to TRBJ1-1; no definite D call. With 0 bases removed from V and 2 bases from J, the gap between germline ends came to 11 bases. Germline-derived CDR1 and CDR2 are SGHRS and YFSETQ. The CDR3 is made up of 15 amino acids. The CDR3 coding sequence is TGCGCCAGCAGCTTGGGTTCAGGATCTAACACTGAAGCTTTCTTT. Its translation is CASSLGSGSNTEAFF.

The rearrangement links TRBV7-9 to TRBJ2-2; 9 bases are shared with TRBD1. The J segment lost 6 bases and the V segment lost 8 bases, leaving 7 bases of the junction unmatched. Germline CDR1 reads SEHNR; CDR2 reads FQNEAQ (reference sequence). This CDR3 comprises 14 residues. CDR3 protein: CASFADRGSGELFF. Here the CDR3 DNA reads TGTGCCAGCTTCGCCGACAGGGGGTCCGGGGAGCTGTTTTTT.

V is TRBV29-1 and J is TRBJ1-1, with 12 positions matching TRBD1. CDR3 length: 17 residues. V shed 7 bases and J 4 bases; nucleotides not matched to a gene: 16. Per the germline V gene, CDR1 is SQVTM and CDR2 is ANQGSEA. Written as DNA, the CDR3 is TGCAGCGCAGTAATACGGGACAGGGGGCGATTTTTCACTGAAGCTTTCTTT. Translated, it gives CSAVIRDRGRFFTEAFF.

This clone was seen only once. The gene calls are TRBV27 and TRBJ2-7; maybe TRBD1 (6 bases). The CDR3 has 17 residues. Trimming removed 2 bases from V and 0 bases from J, with 17 bases in between. Per the germline V gene, CDR1 is MNHEY and CDR2 is SMNVEV (reference sequence). Here the CDR3 reads CASSLIDSQGFSYEQYF. In DNA form, the CDR3 reads TGTGCCAGCAGTTTAATAGATTCACAGGGATTCTCCTACGAGCAGTACTTC.

V usage is TRBV19 and J usage is TRBJ1-2, with TRBD1 identical over 8 bases. The CDR3 loop spans 15 amino acids. CDR1 is LNHDA, CDR2 SQIVND, per germline (reference sequence). Germline trimming cut 4 bases from V and 3 bases from J; bases unmatched to any gene: 7. CDR3 DNA sequence: TGTGCCAGTAGTACCCCGTCGACAGGGGACTATGGCTACACCTTC. Its protein product is CASSTPSTGDYGYTF.

A few counts support this clone. CDR3 sequence: CASKAGIVEEKLFF. CDR3 nucleotides: TGCGCCAGCAAGGCGGGGATCGTTGAAGAAAAACTGTTTTTT. The genes are TRBV4-1 and TRBJ1-4; D not certain. CDR1 is MGHRA, CDR2 YSYEKL, per germline. Trimming removed 7 bases at V and 8 bases at J, with 17 bases between. The CDR3 loop spans 14 amino acids.

The V gene is TRBV5-4, the J gene TRBJ2-2, with 8 bases identical to TRBD1. Unmatched junction bases numbered 3, after V lost 0 bases and J lost 2 bases. The CDR3 covers 16 residues. The V gene's germline CDR1 is SGHNT and CDR2 YYREEE (reference sequence). In nucleotides, the CDR3 is TGTGCCAGCAGCTTGGAGACAGGGGAAAACACCGGGGAGCTGTTTTTT. This encodes CASSLETGENTGELFF.

The V gene is TRBV4-2, the J gene TRBJ2-3; 7 bases align to TRBD2. Germline V gene sequence: CDR1 LGHNA, CDR2 YNFKEQ. The ends lost 4 bases at V and 1 base at J; junction bases unmatched: 14. The CDR3 consists of 18 residues. The CDR3 spells CASSLQANGGSGTDTQYF. The CDR3 region has the DNA TGTGCCAGCAGCCTCCAGGCCAATGGCGGGAGTGGCACAGATACGCAGTATTTT.

This chain connects TRBV18 to TRBJ2-7, with a possible D match to TRBD2 (6 bases). The CDR3 loop spans 14 amino acids. Trimming pared 4 bases from V and 6 bases from J, leaving 16 bases between. The germline gives CDR1 KGHSH, CDR2 LQKENI. The CDR3 spells CASSLLTRDSEQYF. For the CDR3, the DNA is TGTGCCAGCTCACTACTCACCCGGGACTCCGAGCAGTACTTC.